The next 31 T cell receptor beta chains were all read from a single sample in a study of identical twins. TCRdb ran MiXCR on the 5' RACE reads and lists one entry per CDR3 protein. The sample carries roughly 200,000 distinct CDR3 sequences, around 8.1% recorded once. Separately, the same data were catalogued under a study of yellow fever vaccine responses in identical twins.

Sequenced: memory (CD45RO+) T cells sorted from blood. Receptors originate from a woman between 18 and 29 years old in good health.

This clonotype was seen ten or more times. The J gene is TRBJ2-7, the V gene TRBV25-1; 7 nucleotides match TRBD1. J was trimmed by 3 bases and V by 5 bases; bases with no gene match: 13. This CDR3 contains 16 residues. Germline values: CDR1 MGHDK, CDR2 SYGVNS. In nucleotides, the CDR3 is TGTGCCAGCAGTTCAAAACACAGGGGAACCCTCTACGAGCAGTACTTC. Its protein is CASSSKHRGTLYEQYF.

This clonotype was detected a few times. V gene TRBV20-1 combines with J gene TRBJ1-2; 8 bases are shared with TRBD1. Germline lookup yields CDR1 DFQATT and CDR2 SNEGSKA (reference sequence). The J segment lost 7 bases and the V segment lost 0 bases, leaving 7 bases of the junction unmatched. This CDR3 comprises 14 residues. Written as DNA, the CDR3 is TGCAGTGCTAGAGATCGACAGGGGAGGGGTGGCTACACCTTC. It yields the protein CSARDRQGRGGYTF.

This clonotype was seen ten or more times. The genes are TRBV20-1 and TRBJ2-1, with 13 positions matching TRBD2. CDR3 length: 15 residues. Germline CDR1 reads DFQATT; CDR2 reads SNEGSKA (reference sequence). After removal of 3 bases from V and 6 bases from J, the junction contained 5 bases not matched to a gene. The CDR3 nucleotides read TGCAGTGCTAGTCGACTAGCGGGAGGAGGCAATGAGCAGTTCTTC. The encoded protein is CSASRLAGGGNEQFF.

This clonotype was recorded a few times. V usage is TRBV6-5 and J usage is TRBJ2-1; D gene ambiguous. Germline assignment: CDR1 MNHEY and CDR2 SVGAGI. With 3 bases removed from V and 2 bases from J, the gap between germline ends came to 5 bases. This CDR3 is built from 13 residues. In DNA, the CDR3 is TGTGCCAGCAGTTATGACACCTACAATGAGCAGTTCTTC. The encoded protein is CASSYDTYNEQFF.

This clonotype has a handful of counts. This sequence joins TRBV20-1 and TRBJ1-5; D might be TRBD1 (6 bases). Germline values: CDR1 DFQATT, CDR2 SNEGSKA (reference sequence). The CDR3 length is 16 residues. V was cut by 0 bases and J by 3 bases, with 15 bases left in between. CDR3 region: CSAREKYRAVNQPQHF. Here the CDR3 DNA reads TGCAGTGCTAGAGAGAAATACAGGGCCGTCAATCAGCCCCAGCATTTT.

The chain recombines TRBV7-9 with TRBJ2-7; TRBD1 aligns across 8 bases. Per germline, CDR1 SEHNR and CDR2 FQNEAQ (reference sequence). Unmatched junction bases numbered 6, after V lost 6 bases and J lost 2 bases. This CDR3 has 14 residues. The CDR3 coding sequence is TGTGCCAGCAGTCCACTGGGACAGGCCTACGAGCAGTACTTC. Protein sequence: CASSPLGQAYEQYF.

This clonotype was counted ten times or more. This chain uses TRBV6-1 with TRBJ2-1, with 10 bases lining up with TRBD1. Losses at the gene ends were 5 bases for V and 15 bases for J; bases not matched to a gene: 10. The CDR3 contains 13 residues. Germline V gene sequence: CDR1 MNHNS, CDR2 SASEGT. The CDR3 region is CASSTAPGQGRFF. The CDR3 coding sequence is TGTGCCAGCAGTACAGCCCCGGGACAGGGGCGGTTCTTC.

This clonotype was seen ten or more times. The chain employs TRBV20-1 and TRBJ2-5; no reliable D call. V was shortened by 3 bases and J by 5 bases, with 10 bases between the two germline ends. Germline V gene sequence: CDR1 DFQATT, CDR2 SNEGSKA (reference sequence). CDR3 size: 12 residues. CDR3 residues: CSARAPGETQYF. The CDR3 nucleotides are TGCAGTGCTAGGGCCCCTGGGGAGACCCAGTACTTC.

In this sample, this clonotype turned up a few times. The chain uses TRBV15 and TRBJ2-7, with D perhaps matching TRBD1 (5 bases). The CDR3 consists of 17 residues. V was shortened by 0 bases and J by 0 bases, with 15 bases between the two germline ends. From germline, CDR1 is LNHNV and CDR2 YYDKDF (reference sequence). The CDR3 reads CATSRDIGQGFSYEQYF. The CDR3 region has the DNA TGTGCCACCAGCAGAGATATTGGGCAGGGCTTCTCCTACGAGCAGTACTTC.

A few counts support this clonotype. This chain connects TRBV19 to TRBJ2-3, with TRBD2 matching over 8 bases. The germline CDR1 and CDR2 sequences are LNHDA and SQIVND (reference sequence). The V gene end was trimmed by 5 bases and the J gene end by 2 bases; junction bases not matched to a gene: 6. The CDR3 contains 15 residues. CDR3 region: CASSAKREYTDTQYF. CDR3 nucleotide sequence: TGTGCCAGTAGTGCGAAGCGGGAGTACACAGATACGCAGTATTTT. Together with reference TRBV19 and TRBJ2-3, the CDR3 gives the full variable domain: DGGITQSPKYLFRKEGQNVTLSCEQNLNHDAMYWYRQDPGQGLRLIYYSQIVNDFQKGDIAEGYSVSREKKESFPLTVTSAQKNPTAFYLCASSAKREYTDTQYFGPGTRLTVL.

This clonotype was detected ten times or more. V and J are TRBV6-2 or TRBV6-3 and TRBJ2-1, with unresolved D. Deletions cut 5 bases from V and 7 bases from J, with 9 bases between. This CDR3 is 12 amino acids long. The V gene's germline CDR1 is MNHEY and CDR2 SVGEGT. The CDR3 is CASSPKFNEQFF. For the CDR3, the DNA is TGTGCCAGCAGTCCCAAGTTTAATGAGCAGTTCTTC.

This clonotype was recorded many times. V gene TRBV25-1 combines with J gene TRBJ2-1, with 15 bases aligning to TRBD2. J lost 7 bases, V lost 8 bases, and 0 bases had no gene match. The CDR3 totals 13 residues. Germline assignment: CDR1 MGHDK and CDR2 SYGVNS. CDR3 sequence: CASGTSGRNEQFF. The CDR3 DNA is TGTGCCAGCGGGACTAGCGGGAGGAATGAGCAGTTCTTC.

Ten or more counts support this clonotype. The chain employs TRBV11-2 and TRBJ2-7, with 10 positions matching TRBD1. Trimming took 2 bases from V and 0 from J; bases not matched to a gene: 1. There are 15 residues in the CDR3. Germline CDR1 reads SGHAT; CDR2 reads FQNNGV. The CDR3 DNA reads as TGTGCCAGCAGCTTACGGACAGGGGGCTCCTACGAGCAGTACTTC. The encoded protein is CASSLRTGGSYEQYF.

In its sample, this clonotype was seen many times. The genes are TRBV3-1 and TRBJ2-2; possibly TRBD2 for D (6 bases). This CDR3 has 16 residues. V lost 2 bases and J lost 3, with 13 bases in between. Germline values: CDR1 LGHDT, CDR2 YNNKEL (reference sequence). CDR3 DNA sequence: TGTGCCAGCAGCCAATTGGAGGGGTTCTACACCGGGGAGCTGTTTTTT. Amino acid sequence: CASSQLEGFYTGELFF. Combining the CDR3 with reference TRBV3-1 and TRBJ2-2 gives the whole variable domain DTAVSQTPKYLVTQMGNDKSIKCEQNLGHDTMYWYKQDSKKFLKIMFSYNNKELIINETVPNRFSPKSPDKAHLNLHINSLELGDSAVYFCASSQLEGFYTGELFFGEGSRLTVL.

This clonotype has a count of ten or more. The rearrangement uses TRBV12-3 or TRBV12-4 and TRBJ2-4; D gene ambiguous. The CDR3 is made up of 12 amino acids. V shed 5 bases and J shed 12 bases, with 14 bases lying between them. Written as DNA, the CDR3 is TGTGCCAGCAGTCCTCCCGGACGGAGTCAGTACTTC. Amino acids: CASSPPGRSQYF.

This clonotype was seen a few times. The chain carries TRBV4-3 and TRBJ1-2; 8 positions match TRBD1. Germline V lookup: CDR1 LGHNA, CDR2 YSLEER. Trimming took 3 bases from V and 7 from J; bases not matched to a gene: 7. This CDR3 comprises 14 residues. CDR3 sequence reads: CASSHLGQGAGYTF. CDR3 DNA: TGCGCCAGCAGCCATTTAGGTCAGGGGGCTGGCTACACCTTC.

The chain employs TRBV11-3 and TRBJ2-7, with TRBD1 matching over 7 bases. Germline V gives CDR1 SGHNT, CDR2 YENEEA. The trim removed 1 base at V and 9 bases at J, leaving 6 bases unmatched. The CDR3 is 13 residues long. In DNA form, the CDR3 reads TGTGCCAGCAGCTTAGGGACAGGACAAAGGCAGTACTTC. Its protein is CASSLGTGQRQYF.

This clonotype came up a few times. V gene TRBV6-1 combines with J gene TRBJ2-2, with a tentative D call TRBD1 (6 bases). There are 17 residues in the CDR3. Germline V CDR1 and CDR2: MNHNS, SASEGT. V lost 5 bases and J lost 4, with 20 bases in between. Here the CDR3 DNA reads TGTGCCAGCAGTCGGTCCGCTGGGGGCTCCGGCACCGGGGAGCTGTTTTTT. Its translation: CASSRSAGGSGTGELFF.

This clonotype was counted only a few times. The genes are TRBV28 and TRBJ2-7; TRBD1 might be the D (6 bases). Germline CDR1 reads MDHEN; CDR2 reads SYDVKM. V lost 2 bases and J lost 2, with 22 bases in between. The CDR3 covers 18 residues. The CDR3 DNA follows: TGTGCCAGCAGTTTAAATATCGAGTCGACAGGCGGCCCCTACGAGCAGTACTTC. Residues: CASSLNIESTGGPYEQYF. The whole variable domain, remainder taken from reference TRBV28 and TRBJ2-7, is DVKVTQSSRYLVKRTGEKVFLECVQDMDHENMFWYRQDPGLGLRLIYFSYDVKMKEKGDIPEGYSVSREKKERFSLILESASTNQTSMYLCASSLNIESTGGPYEQYFGPGTRLTVT.

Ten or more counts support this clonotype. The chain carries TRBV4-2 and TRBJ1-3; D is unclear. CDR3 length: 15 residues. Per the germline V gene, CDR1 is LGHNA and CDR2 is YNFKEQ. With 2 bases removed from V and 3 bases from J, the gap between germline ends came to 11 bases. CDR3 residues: CASSQTGVLGNTIYF. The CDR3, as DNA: TGTGCCAGCAGCCAAACCGGGGTCCTTGGAAACACCATATATTTT.

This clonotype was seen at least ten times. The CDR3 DNA reads as TGTGCCAGCAGTTACTCCGGACTAGATTACGAGCAGTACTTC. Its translation is CASSYSGLDYEQYF. The gene calls are TRBV6-5 and TRBJ2-7; TRBD2 matches at 7 bases. CDR3 length equals 14 residues. Losses at the gene ends were 0 bases for V and 4 bases for J; bases not matched to a gene: 3. Germline CDR1 reads MNHEY; CDR2 reads SVGAGI.

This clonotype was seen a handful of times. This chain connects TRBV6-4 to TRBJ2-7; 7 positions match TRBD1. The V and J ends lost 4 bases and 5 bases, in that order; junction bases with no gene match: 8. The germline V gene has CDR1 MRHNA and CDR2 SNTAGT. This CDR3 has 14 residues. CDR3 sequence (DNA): TGTGCCAGCAGTGTGGAAGGGGGCTTCAACGAGCAGTACTTC. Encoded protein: CASSVEGGFNEQYF.

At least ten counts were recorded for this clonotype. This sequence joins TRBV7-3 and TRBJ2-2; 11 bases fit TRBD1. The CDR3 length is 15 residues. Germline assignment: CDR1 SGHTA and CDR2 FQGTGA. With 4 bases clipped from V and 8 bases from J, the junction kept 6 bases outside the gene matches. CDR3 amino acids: CASSSDRGLSGELFF. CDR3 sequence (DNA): TGTGCCAGCAGCTCGGACAGGGGGCTCTCGGGGGAGCTGTTTTTT.

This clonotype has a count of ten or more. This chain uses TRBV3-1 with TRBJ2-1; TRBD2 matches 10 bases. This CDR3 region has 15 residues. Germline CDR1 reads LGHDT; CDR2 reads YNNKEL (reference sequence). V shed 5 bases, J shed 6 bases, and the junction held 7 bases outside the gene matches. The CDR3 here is CASSTQRGGFNEQFF. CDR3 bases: TGTGCCAGCAGCACTCAGCGGGGGGGGTTCAATGAGCAGTTCTTC.

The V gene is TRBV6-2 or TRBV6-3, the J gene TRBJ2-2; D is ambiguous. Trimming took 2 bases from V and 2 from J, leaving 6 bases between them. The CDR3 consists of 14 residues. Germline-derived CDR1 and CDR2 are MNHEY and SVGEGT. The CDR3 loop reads CASSYKDNTGELFF. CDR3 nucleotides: TGTGCCAGCAGTTACAAGGACAACACCGGGGAGCTGTTTTTT.

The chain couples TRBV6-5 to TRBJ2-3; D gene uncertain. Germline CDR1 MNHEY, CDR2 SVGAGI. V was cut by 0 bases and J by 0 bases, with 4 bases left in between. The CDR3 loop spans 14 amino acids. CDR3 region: CASSYSQSTDTQYF. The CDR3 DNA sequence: TGTGCCAGCAGTTACTCCCAGAGCACAGATACGCAGTATTTT.

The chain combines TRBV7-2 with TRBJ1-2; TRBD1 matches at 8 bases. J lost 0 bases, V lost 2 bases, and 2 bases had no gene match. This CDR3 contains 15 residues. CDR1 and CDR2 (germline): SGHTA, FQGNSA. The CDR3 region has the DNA TGTGCCAGCAGCTTACCGGACAGGGCTAACTATGGCTACACCTTC. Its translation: CASSLPDRANYGYTF. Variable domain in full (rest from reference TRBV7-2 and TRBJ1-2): GAGVSQSPSNKVTEKGKDVELRCDPISGHTALYWYRQSLGQGLEFLIYFQGNSAPDKSGLPSDRFSAERTGGSVSTLTIQRTQQEDSAVYLCASSLPDRANYGYTFGSGTRLTVV.

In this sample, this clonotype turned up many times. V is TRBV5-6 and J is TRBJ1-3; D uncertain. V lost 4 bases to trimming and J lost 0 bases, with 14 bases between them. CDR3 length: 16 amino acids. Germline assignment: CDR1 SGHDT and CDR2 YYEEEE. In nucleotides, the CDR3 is TGTGCCAGCAGCCATTACAGCGGTAGCTCTGGAAACACCATATATTTT. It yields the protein CASSHYSGSSGNTIYF.

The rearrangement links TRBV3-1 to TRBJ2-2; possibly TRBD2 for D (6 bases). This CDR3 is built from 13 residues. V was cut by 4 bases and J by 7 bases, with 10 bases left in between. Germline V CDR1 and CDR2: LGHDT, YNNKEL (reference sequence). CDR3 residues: CASSPGDGGELFF. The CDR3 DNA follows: TGTGCCAGCAGCCCGGGAGACGGCGGGGAGCTGTTTTTT.

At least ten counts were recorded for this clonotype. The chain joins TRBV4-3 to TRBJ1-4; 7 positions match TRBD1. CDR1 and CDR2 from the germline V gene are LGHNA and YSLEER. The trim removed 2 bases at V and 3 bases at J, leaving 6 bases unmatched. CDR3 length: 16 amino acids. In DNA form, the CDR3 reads TGCGCCAGCAGCCAACCACAGGGGTGGGCTAATGAAAAACTGTTTTTT. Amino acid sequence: CASSQPQGWANEKLFF.

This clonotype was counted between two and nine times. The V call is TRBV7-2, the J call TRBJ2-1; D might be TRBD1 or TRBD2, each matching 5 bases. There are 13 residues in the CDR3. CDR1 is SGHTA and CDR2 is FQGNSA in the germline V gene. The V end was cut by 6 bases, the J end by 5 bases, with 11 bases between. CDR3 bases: TGTGCCAGCAGGGGACCATACGACAATGAGCAGTTCTTC. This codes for CASRGPYDNEQFF.